This is a list of T cell receptor beta chains from one sample in a study of T cell changes during pregnancy in multiple sclerosis. The method was immunoSEQ multiplex PCR; TCRdb's version includes in-frame clones alone and lacks a portion of them. The data show under 45,000 clones, approximately 96% seen once. Sequencing was performed on peripheral blood, taken in the second trimester of pregnancy. The receptors were sampled from a female donor with multiple sclerosis, enrolled in a pregnancy study. Each CDR3 is given with its conserved first and last residue. D genes are given only for firm matches.

j_call	v_call	d_call	cdr3_nt	cdr3_aa
TRBJ1-1	TRBV20-1	NA	TGCAGTGGGGGGGGGAACACTGAAGCTTTCTTT	CSGGGNTEAFF
TRBJ1-5	TRBV28	NA	TGTGCCAGCAGCCCGCCGACAGTTAGCAATCAGCCCCAGCATTTT	CASSPPTVSNQPQHF
TRBJ2-7	TRBV5-4	TRBD2	TGTGCCAGCAGCCTACTTGCGGGAGGTTCTCACGAGCAGTACTTC	CASSLLAGGSHEQYF
TRBJ1-5	TRBV18	TRBD1	TGTGCCAGCTCACCTACAGGGGCGGATCAGCCCCAGCATTTT	CASSPTGADQPQHF
TRBJ2-1	TRBV7-9	NA	TGTGCCAGCAGCTCTGGACAGTCATCCCACAATGAGCAGTTCTTC	CASSSGQSSHNEQFF
TRBJ1-1	TRBV7-9	TRBD1	TGTGCCAGCACCGAACAGGGGGCGAACACTGAAGCTTTCTTT	CASTEQGANTEAFF
TRBJ1-4	TRBV2	TRBD1	TGTGCCAGCAGTACCGGACAGGGCAACGGGGAAAAACTGTTTTTT	CASSTGQGNGEKLFF
TRBJ2-3	TRBV18	TRBD1	TGTGCCAGCTCACCGCCTAGAACGGGACAGGGAATAAGGTCCACAGATACGCAGTATTTT	CASSPPRTGQGIRSTDTQYF
TRBJ1-6	TRBV4-3	NA	TGCGCCAGCAGCCAAGATAGAGAAGTCAATTCACCCCTCCACTTT	CASSQDREVNSPLHF
TRBJ1-1	TRBV5-1	NA	TGCGCCAGCAGCTTGGAACTACGGAGATCGGGGGCTTTCTTT	CASSLELRRSGAFF
TRBJ2-5	TRBV6-1	NA	TGTGCCAGCAGTGAAGCCCCAGCGCCCTCGAGGGAGACCCAGTACTTC	CASSEAPAPSRETQYF
TRBJ2-3	TRBV25-1	NA	TGTGCCAGCAGTGAGCACAGAAGCACAGATACGCAGTATTTT	CASSEHRSTDTQYF
TRBJ2-4	TRBV7-9	NA	TGTGCCAGCAGCCCCCGTTCGACAGGTTTAGCCAAAAACATTCAGTACTTC	CASSPRSTGLAKNIQYF
TRBJ2-2	TRBV9	TRBD2	TGTGCCAGCAGCGTTGGGACTAGCGGGAGGGTTTGGACCGGGGAGCTGTTTTTT	CASSVGTSGRVWTGELFF
TRBJ2-7	TRBV10-3	TRBD1	TGTGCCATCAGAAAGGACAGGGATCGCGAGCAGTACTTC	CAIRKDRDREQYF
TRBJ2-1	TRBV19	NA	TGTGCCACCACCCAGGGAAGCTCCTACAATGAGCAGTTCTTC	CATTQGSSYNEQFF
TRBJ1-1	TRBV7-2	NA	TGTGCCAGCAGCTTAGACAGACCCCCTGAAGCTTTCTTT	CASSLDRPPEAFF
TRBJ1-2	TRBV4-2	TRBD1	TGTGCCAGCAGCCAGGGGACAGGGGAGGGCTACACCTTC	CASSQGTGEGYTF